The rows below give T cell receptor beta chains drawn from one sample of a study of cytomegalovirus exposure and HLA in healthy donors. Sequenced by immunoSEQ multiplex PCR; TCRdb stores in-frame clones only, minus some. The table shows around 130,000 clones, with less than 85% occurring only once. Specimen: PBMCs. Receptors were obtained from a man younger than 45 in good health and CMV-seronegative. Both conserved end residues are part of each CDR3. The D gene is left open where the match is weak. The listing skips clone size in some rows; elsewhere it reads once, few, many or a size class.

J gene | clone size | V gene | D gene | CDR3 DNA | CDR3 protein
TRBJ1-5 | few | TRBV6-4 | TRBD1 | TGTGCCAGCGGGGGGGACAGGGTCAATCAGCCCCAGCATTTT | CASGGDRVNQPQHF
TRBJ2-3 | once | TRBV19 | TRBD2 | TGTGCCAGTAGTTCCCCTAGGACTAGCGGCACAGATACGCAGTATTTT | CASSSPRTSGTDTQYF
TRBJ2-5 | - | TRBV4-1 | TRBD1 | TGCGCCAGCAGCTACAGGGGCCGGACCTTATCCGGGCAAGAGACCCAGTACTTC | CASSYRGRTLSGQETQYF
TRBJ2-5 | - | TRBV18 | - | TGTGCCAGCTCACCACCTGAAGAGGGAGAGACCCAGTACTTC | CASSPPEEGETQYF
TRBJ2-2 | - | TRBV6-1 | - | TGTGCCAGCACCTGGGACGGGGGCACCGGGGAGCTGTTTTTT | CASTWDGGTGELFF
TRBJ2-7 | - | TRBV19 | TRBD1 | TGTGCCAGTACCACAGGAGGGACAGGGGTTCGCGAGCAGTACTTC | CASTTGGTGVREQYF
TRBJ1-4 | - | TRBV30 | TRBD1 | TGTGCCTGGAGTGTATTCGGGAGTGGACAGGGTAGCGAAAAACTGTTTTTT | CAWSVFGSGQGSEKLFF
TRBJ2-1 | - | TRBV27 | TRBD2 | TGTGCCAGCAGGTTACTAGCGGGAACAAAGGAGCAGTTCTTC | CASRLLAGTKEQFF
TRBJ2-5 | - | TRBV10-3 | TRBD2 | TGTGCCATCAGTGAGTCTGGGACTAGCGGGCTCGAGGGGGAGACCCAGTACTTC | CAISESGTSGLEGETQYF
TRBJ2-1 | - | TRBV27 | TRBD1 | TGTGCCAGCAGTCAAGGACAGGGCGGACCCTACAATGAGCAGTTCTTC | CASSQGQGGPYNEQFF
TRBJ1-5 | - | TRBV19 | - | TGTGCCAGTATGGGGGGGTCGAGGAGCAATCAGCCCCAGCATTTT | CASMGGSRSNQPQHF
TRBJ2-7 | - | TRBV27 | - | TGTGCCAGCAGTTTTCGGGACTCATACGAGCAGTACTTC | CASSFRDSYEQYF
TRBJ1-1 | few | TRBV19 | TRBD1 | TGTGCCAGTAGTCTGGGACAGGGGGAGGAGGCTGAAGCTTTCTTT | CASSLGQGEEAEAFF
TRBJ1-1 | few | TRBV19 | TRBD1 | TGTGCCAGTAATACCGGGACAGGGTTTGTTGGCACTGAAGCTTTCTTT | CASNTGTGFVGTEAFF
TRBJ2-7 | - | TRBV27 | TRBD2 | TGTGCCAGCAGTCCGGGGGGACTAGTACCCTACGAGCAGTACTTC | CASSPGGLVPYEQYF
TRBJ2-5 | once | TRBV9 | TRBD2 | TGTGCCAGCAGCGTAGGGGTGCGGGAGGTATTGGAGACCCAGTACTTC | CASSVGVREVLETQYF
TRBJ1-2 | - | TRBV27 | - | TGTGCCAGCAGACGACAGGCGAACTATGGCTACACCTTC | CASRRQANYGYTF
TRBJ1-5 | - | TRBV5-4 | - | TGTGCCAGCAGCCAGGATGGGGGCGCTCAGCCCCAGCATTTT | CASSQDGGAQPQHF
TRBJ1-1 | - | TRBV11-2 | - | TGTGCCAGCAGCTTCGTCCGGACTGAAGCTTTCTTT | CASSFVRTEAFF
TRBJ1-2 | - | TRBV10-3 | TRBD1 | TGTGCCAGCCTCGGGACAGCCGGCTACACCTTC | CASLGTAGYTF